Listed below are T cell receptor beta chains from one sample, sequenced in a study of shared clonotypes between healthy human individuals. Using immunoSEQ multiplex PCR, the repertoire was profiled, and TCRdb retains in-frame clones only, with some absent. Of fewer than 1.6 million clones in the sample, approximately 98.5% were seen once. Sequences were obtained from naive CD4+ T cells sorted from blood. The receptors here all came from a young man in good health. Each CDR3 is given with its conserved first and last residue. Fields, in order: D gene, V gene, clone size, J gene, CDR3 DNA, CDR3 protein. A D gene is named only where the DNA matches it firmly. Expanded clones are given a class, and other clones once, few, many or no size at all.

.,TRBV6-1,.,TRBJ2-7,TGTGCCAGCACCTCAGGGGACGCCTACGAGCAGTACTTC,CASTSGDAYEQYF
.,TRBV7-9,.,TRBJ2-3,TGTGCCAGCAGCTCGTTCAACCTGTATTTT,CASSSFNLYF
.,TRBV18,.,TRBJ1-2,TGTGCCAGCTCACCAAACAGGACCTATGGCTACACCTTC,CASSPNRTYGYTF
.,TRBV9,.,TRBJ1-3,TGTGCCAGCAGCGTTAACATCTTTTCAGGTGGGAACACCATATATTTT,CASSVNIFSGGNTIYF
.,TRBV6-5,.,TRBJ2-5,TGTGCCAGCAGACCGGGACTCAACCAAGAGACCCAGTACTTC,CASRPGLNQETQYF
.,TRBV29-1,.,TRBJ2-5,TGCAGCGTTTATCAGGGTTCCGAGACCCAGTACTTC,CSVYQGSETQYF
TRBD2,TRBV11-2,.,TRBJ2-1,TGTGCCAGCAGCTTCGGACTAGTGCCCTACAATGAGCAGTTCTTC,CASSFGLVPYNEQFF
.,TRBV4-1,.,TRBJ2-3,TGCGCCAGCAGCCAAGAGAGCCCGGGACTCTCTAGCACAGATACGCAGTATTTT,CASSQESPGLSSTDTQYF
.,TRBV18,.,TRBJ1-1,TGTGCCAGCTCACCGGAATTACCGGGCACTGAAGCTTTCTTT,CASSPELPGTEAFF
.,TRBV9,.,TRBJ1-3,TGTGCCAGCAGCCCCTCCGGACGAAACACCATATATTTT,CASSPSGRNTIYF
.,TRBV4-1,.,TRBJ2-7,TGCGCCAGCAGCCAAGCAGCGGTCAAGGTCTACGAGCAGTACTTC,CASSQAAVKVYEQYF
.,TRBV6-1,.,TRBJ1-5,TGTGCCAGCAGTGAAAACCGAATTAGCAATCAGCCCCAGCATTTT,CASSENRISNQPQHF
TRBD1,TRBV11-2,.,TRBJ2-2,TGTGCCAGCAGGTGGACAGGTGTTACCGGGGAGCTGTTTTTT,CASRWTGVTGELFF
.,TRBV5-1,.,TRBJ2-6,TGCGCCAGCCGAGGGGAGGACGGGGCCAACGTCCTGACTTTC,CASRGEDGANVLTF
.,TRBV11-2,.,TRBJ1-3,TGTGCCAGCAGCTATGGGCCCCCCGGGGCGAGCTCTGGAAACACCATATATTTT,CASSYGPPGASSGNTIYF
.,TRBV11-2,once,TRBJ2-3,TGTGCCAGCAGCTTAGGCACGGTGGATACGCAGTATTTT,CASSLGTVDTQYF
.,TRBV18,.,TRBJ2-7,TGTGCCAGCTCACCACCAGGGGCCGAGCAGTACTTC,CASSPPGAEQYF
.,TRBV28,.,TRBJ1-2,TGTGCCAGCAGTCCCGACCCAGCGACACAAGGCTACACCTTC,CASSPDPATQGYTF
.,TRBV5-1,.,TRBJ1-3,TGCGCCAGCAGCTTGTGGGAGGGATCCTCTGGAAACACCATATATTTT,CASSLWEGSSGNTIYF
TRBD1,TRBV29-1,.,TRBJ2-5,TGCAGCGTTGACCCCGGACAGGGGGAGACCCAGTACTTC,CSVDPGQGETQYF
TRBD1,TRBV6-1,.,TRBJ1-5,TGTGCCAGCAGTTCTACAGGGGTTCAGCCCCAGCATTTT,CASSSTGVQPQHF